A single sample is the source of the 18 T cell receptor beta chains below, sequenced in a study of PD-1 blockade in mismatch repair-deficient tumors. Some clones are missing from TCRdb's copy, which holds only in-frame ones; the method was immunoSEQ multiplex PCR. The data contain tens of thousands of clones, approximately 80% of them singletons. Source: peripheral blood, taken 2 weeks after starting pembrolizumab. The receptors stem from an adult with mismatch repair-deficient cancer.

The chain joins TRBV25-1 to TRBJ2-7; D unclear. Germline lookup yields CDR1 MGHDK and CDR2 SYGVNS. The CDR3 length is 12 residues. V lost 8 bases, J lost 8 bases, and 16 bases lay in between. CDR3 loop: CASSSVGEKQYF. The CDR3 region has the DNA TGTGCCAGCTCGTCCGTTGGGGAAAAGCAGTACTTC.

This clone was counted many times. The V gene is TRBV7-9, the J gene TRBJ1-4; D possibly corresponds to TRBD1 (5 bases). V lost 0 bases and J lost 8, with 13 bases in between. This CDR3 region has 15 residues. CDR1 and CDR2 from the germline V gene are SEHNR and FQNEAQ (reference sequence). The CDR3 protein is CASSLALGESEKLFF. CDR3 bases: TGTGCCAGCAGCTTAGCGTTGGGGGAGAGCGAAAAACTGTTTTTT.

This clone was counted at least ten times. CDR3 in DNA: TGTGCTAGTGGTTTGGTACTATGGAAGGGGCCATCCTACAATGAGCAGTTCTTC. It encodes CASGLVLWKGPSYNEQFF. The V and J genes are TRBV12-5 and TRBJ2-1; perhaps TRBD1 as D (5 bases). Trimming pared 0 bases from V and 1 base from J, leaving 16 bases between. Germline V gives CDR1 LGHNT, CDR2 FRNRAP. This CDR3 is 18 amino acids long.

The J gene is TRBJ2-7, the V gene TRBV28, with D possibly matching TRBD1 (5 bases). The V gene lost 6 bases and the J gene lost 7 bases, with 19 bases spanning the gap. This CDR3 comprises 14 residues. The V gene's germline CDR1 is MDHEN and CDR2 SYDVKM. The CDR3 reads CASSPVGVKWEQYF. The CDR3 coding sequence is TGTGCCAGCAGCCCCGTAGGGGTTAAGTGGGAGCAGTACTTC.

The gene calls are TRBV2 and TRBJ1-1; 7 nucleotides agree with TRBD1. Per the germline V gene, CDR1 is SNHLY and CDR2 is FYNNEI. The CDR3 extends over 15 amino acids. V was clipped by 5 bases and J by 4 bases; unmatched bases: 10. The CDR3 nucleotides are TGTGCCAGCAGTCCAGTAAGGGGGCTACCCACTGAAGCTTTCTTT. It specifies CASSPVRGLPTEAFF.

The chain is built from TRBV19 and TRBJ2-3, with D tentatively TRBD2 (6 bases). There are 15 residues in the CDR3. Germline lookup yields CDR1 LNHDA and CDR2 SQIVND (reference sequence). Trimming stripped 6 bases from V and 0 bases from J, with 13 bases between. CDR3 region: CASSSGTPSTDTQYF. CDR3 bases: TGTGCCAGTAGCTCCGGGACTCCGAGCACAGATACGCAGTATTTT.

CDR3: CASSFTSANTGELFF. CDR3 sequence (DNA): TGTGCCAGTTCTTTTACCTCAGCGAACACCGGGGAGCTGTTTTTT. V usage is TRBV19 and J usage is TRBJ2-2; D is ambiguous. The CDR3 runs to 15 residues. V shed 8 bases and J shed 0 bases, with 13 bases lying between them. Germline lookup yields CDR1 LNHDA and CDR2 SQIVND (reference sequence).

As regards this clone: Other DNA variants within this sample encode the same CDR3. The V gene is TRBV29-1, the J gene TRBJ1-1, with D hard to call. Trimming stripped 1 base from V and 0 bases from J, with 6 bases between. The germline V gene has CDR1 SQVTM and CDR2 ANQGSEA. The CDR3 extends over 13 amino acids. This CDR3 is CSVEGRLNTEAFF. DNA of the CDR3: TGCAGCGTTGAAGGACGGTTGAACACTGAAGCTTTCTTT.

The chain links TRBV21-1 to TRBJ2-1; the D call TRBD2 from the table was never checked on the DNA. TRBV21-1 is annotated as a pseudogene. This CDR3 is 17 amino acids long. The CDR3 here is CASSKVVNGIYYNEQFF. The CDR3 region has the DNA TGTGCCAGCAGCAAAGTGGTAAACGGGATTTACTACAATGAGCAGTTCTTC.

The chain is built from TRBV21-1 and TRBJ2-7; the tabulated D call, TRBD2, remains unverified against the DNA. TRBV21-1 counts as a pseudogene. CDR3 length: 16 residues. The CDR3 here is CASSSTGTSGRSEQYF. In DNA, the CDR3 is TGTGCCAGCAGCAGTACCGGGACTAGCGGGAGGTCCGAGCAGTACTTC.

CDR3 DNA: TGTGCCAGCAAAAATACAGGGGACGCCTACAATGAGCAGTTCTTC. Translating gives CASKNTGDAYNEQFF. The chain uses TRBV6-6 and TRBJ2-1, with TRBD1 matching over 7 bases. V lost 7 bases and J lost 2; bases outside the gene matches: 8. This CDR3 has 15 residues. CDR1 MNHNY and CDR2 SVGAGI come from the germline V gene (reference sequence).

A word on this clone: Other DNA sequences in this specimen translate into the identical CDR3. The rearrangement links TRBV30 to TRBJ1-1, with 9 positions matching TRBD1. Unmatched junction bases numbered 5, after V lost 4 bases and J lost 5 bases. This CDR3 comprises 13 residues. Germline V gene data show CDR1 as GTSNPN and CDR2 as SVGIG (reference sequence). The CDR3 DNA follows: TGTGCCTGGACGGGACAGGGACTTACTGAAGCTTTCTTT. Translated, it gives CAWTGQGLTEAFF. The full variable domain, in which reference TRBV30 and TRBJ1-1 provide the parts outside the CDR3, is SQTIHQWPATLVQPVGSPLSLECTVEGTSNPNLYWYRQAAGRGLQLLFYSVGIGQISSEVPQNLSASRPQDRQFILSSKKLLLSDSGFYLCAWTGQGLTEAFFGQGTRLTVV.

The rearrangement links TRBV9 to TRBJ1-3, with TRBD1 matching 8 bases. The J segment lost 4 bases and the V segment lost 3 bases, leaving 12 bases of the junction unmatched. CDR3 length equals 17 residues. In germline, CDR1 is SGDLS, CDR2 YYNGEE. The CDR3 protein is CASSGGENRGKGNTIYF. The CDR3 nucleotides read TGTGCCAGCAGCGGAGGGGAAAACAGGGGGAAAGGAAACACCATATATTTT.

This clone appeared a few times. The J gene is TRBJ2-1, the V gene TRBV9; D gene ambiguous. CDR1 is SGDLS, CDR2 YYNGEE, per germline. This CDR3 is 12 amino acids long. V lost 2 bases, J lost 9 bases, and 9 bases lay in between. This chain's CDR3 is CASSVGTPEQFF. The CDR3 nucleotides are TGTGCCAGCAGCGTGGGCACGCCTGAGCAGTTCTTC.

The chain is built from TRBV6-6 and TRBJ1-1; no firm D call. The CDR3 loop spans 15 amino acids. With 7 bases removed from V and 5 bases from J, the gap between germline ends came to 20 bases. Looked up from germline, CDR1 is MNHNY and CDR2 is SVGAGI (reference sequence). The DNA of the CDR3 is TGTGCCAGCACCTCTTACGGCGGCAGTTGGACTGAAGCTTTCTTT. It translates to CASTSYGGSWTEAFF.

The J gene is TRBJ2-3, the V gene TRBV29-1, with D possibly matching TRBD1 (6 bases). The CDR3 spans 13 residues. Germline CDR1 is SQVTM and CDR2 is ANQGSEA. Here the CDR3 DNA reads TGCACCTTTGCTAGGGGGAGTACAGATACGCAGTATTTT. Protein: CTFARGSTDTQYF.

The genes are TRBV2 and TRBJ1-2, with D possibly TRBD1 on 5 matching bases. The CDR3 sequence is 14 residues long. V was pared by 1 base and J by 7 bases, with 13 bases between. Looked up from germline, CDR1 is SNHLY and CDR2 is FYNNEI. In nucleotides, the CDR3 is TGTGCCAGCAGTGAAGGTAGGGGAGCGATTGGCTACACCTTC. It translates to CASSEGRGAIGYTF.

V and J are TRBV6-5 and TRBJ1-5; D gene ambiguous. The V end was cut by 0 bases, the J end by 0 bases, with 6 bases between. This CDR3 has 15 amino acids. Per the germline V gene, CDR1 is MNHEY and CDR2 is SVGAGI. The CDR3 spells CASSYSQYSNQPQHF. The CDR3 DNA is TGTGCCAGCAGTTACTCGCAGTATAGCAATCAGCCCCAGCATTTT.